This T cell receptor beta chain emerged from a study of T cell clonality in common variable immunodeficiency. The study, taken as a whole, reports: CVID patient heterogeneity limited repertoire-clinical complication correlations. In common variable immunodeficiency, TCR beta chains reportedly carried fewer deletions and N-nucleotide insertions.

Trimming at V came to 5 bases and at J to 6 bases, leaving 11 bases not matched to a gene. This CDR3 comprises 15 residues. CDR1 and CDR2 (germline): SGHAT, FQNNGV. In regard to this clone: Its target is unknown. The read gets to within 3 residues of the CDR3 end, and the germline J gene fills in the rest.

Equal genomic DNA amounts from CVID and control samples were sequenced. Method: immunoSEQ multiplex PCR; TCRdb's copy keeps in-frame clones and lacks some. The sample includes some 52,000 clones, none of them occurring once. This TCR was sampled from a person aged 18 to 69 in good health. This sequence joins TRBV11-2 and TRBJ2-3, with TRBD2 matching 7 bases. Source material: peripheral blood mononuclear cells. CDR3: CASSPGTTTADTQYF. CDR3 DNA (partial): TGTGCCAGCAGCCCGGGGACTACAACTGCGGATACG.